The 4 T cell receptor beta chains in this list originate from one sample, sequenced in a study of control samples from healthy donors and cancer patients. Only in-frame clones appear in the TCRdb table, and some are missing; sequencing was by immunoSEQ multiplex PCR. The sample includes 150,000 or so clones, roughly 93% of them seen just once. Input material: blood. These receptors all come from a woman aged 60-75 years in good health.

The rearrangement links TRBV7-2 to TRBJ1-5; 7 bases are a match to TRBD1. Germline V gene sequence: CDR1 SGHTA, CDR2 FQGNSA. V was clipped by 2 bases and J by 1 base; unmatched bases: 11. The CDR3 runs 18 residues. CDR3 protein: CASSLLEGRGWSNQPQHF. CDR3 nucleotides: TGTGCCAGCAGCTTACTGGAGGGCAGGGGGTGGAGCAATCAGCCCCAGCATTTT.

CDR3 residues: CASSQDVTGAARSGANVLTF. DNA of the CDR3: TGTGCCAGCAGCCAAGACGTGACAGGGGCGGCGAGGTCTGGGGCCAACGTCCTGACTTTC. The chain recombines TRBV4-2 with TRBJ2-6; 8 nucleotides agree with TRBD1. Germline V gene lookup returns CDR1 LGHNA and CDR2 YNFKEQ. This CDR3 has 20 residues. J was trimmed by 1 base and V by 0 bases; bases with no gene match: 11.

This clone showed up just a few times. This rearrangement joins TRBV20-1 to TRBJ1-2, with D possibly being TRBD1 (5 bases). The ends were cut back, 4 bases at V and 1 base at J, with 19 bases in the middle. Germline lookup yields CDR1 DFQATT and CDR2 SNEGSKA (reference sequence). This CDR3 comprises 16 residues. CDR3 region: CSANEPGTANNYGYTF. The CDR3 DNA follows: TGCAGTGCTAATGAACCCGGGACGGCAAATAACTATGGCTACACCTTC.

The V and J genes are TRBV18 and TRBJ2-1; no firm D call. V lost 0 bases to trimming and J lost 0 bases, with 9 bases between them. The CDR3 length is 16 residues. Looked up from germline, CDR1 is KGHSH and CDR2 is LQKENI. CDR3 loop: CASSPPAASSYNEQFF. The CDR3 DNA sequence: TGTGCCAGCTCACCACCGGCGGCTAGCTCCTACAATGAGCAGTTCTTC.